A single sample gave rise to the 9 T cell receptor beta chains below, sequenced in a study of blood T cells in healthy people across ages. Through a sample-barcoded 5' primer and a J-beta primer mix, a second PCR was run for roughly 6 to 11 cycles. One entry per CDR3 protein results from TCRdb running MiXCR on the 5' RACE reads. The table shows roughly 650,000 distinct CDR3 sequences, with 32% occurring only once. The sequencing sample was made of blood. Source of these receptors: a woman at least 80 years old in good health.

The chain employs TRBV5-5 and TRBJ1-2, with 8 bases fitting TRBD1. This CDR3 comprises 13 residues. The germline CDR1 and CDR2 sequences are SGHKS and YYEKEE (reference sequence). The junction had 7 bases not matched to a gene; V was cut back by 4 bases and J by 8 bases. The CDR3 is CASSPQGAWGYTF. The DNA for the CDR3 is TGTGCCAGCAGCCCCCAGGGGGCGTGGGGCTACACCTTC.

CDR3 in DNA: TGTGCCACCATCGGGCTAGCGGGGGCCCCGAACACCGGGGAGCTGTTTTTT. Translation gives CATIGLAGAPNTGELFF. The chain combines TRBV6-2 or TRBV6-3 with TRBJ2-2, with 10 bases identical to TRBD2. CDR1 and CDR2 (germline): MNHEY, SVGEGT. The CDR3 loop spans 17 amino acids. With 10 bases clipped from V and 0 bases from J, the junction kept 11 bases outside the gene matches.

At least ten counts were recorded for this clonotype. The chain couples TRBV27 to TRBJ2-7; D is possibly TRBD1 (6 bases). Germline assignment: CDR1 MNHEY and CDR2 SMNVEV (reference sequence). Trimming pared 4 bases from V and 3 bases from J, leaving 19 bases between. The CDR3 spans 16 residues. CDR3 bases: TGTGCCAGCAGTTCCACGCCGGGCAGGGGAAACTACGAGCAGTACTTC. This translates into CASSSTPGRGNYEQYF.

This clonotype occurred many times. The rearrangement joins TRBV20-1 to TRBJ2-3; 13 positions match TRBD2. The junction had 6 bases not matched to a gene; V was cut back by 6 bases and J by 6 bases. This CDR3 contains 14 residues. Germline assignment: CDR1 DFQATT and CDR2 SNEGSKA (reference sequence). The DNA of the CDR3 is TGCAGTGCCTCACTAGCGGGGGGGCGTGATACGCAGTATTTT. It encodes CSASLAGGRDTQYF.

This clonotype appeared a few times. One end of the junction is discordant with germline, which a read error may explain. CDR3 sequence reads: CSVGGTQETQYF. The CDR3 region has the DNA TGCAGTGTTGGGGGGACCCAAGAGACCCAGTACTTC. This chain links TRBV29-1 with TRBJ2-5, with a possible D match to TRBD2 (6 bases). CDR3 length: 12 residues. Germline-derived CDR1 and CDR2 are SQVTM and ANQGSEA.

V is TRBV6-6 and J is TRBJ1-5; the D is unclear. Germline V gives CDR1 MNHNY, CDR2 SVGAGI (reference sequence). CDR3 length equals 15 residues. Trimming removed 0 bases from V and 4 bases from J, with 10 bases in between. The CDR3 here is CASSYSSSPNQPQHF. The CDR3 DNA is TGTGCCAGCAGTTACTCGAGCAGCCCAAATCAGCCCCAGCATTTT.

In its sample, this clonotype was seen a few times. This sequence joins TRBV6-2 or TRBV6-3 and TRBJ2-2, with 7 bases that match TRBD1. CDR1 and CDR2 (germline): MNHEY, SVGEGT. V lost 3 bases to trimming and J lost 1 base; unmatched junction nucleotides: 8. The CDR3 length is 17 residues. In nucleotides, the CDR3 is TGTGCCAGCAGTTATTTGATGGGGACAGTGAACACCGGGGAGCTGTTTTTT. This codes for CASSYLMGTVNTGELFF.

As to this clonotype: At one boundary the junction diverges from the germline segment, which might be a read error. The chain combines TRBV5-1 with TRBJ2-6, with 9 bases aligning to TRBD1. Germline V CDR1 and CDR2: SGHRS, YFSETQ. This CDR3 has 17 residues. CDR3 DNA sequence: TGCGCCAGCAGCTCGGGACAGGGTAAACCTGGGACCAACGTCCTGACTTTC. It specifies CASSSGQGKPGTNVLTF.

The gene calls are TRBV6-5 and TRBJ1-3, with a tentative D call TRBD1 (6 bases). Between the trimmed V and J ends, which lost 7 bases and 2 bases, there was a span of 12 bases. CDR1 is MNHEY, CDR2 SVGAGI, per germline. The CDR3 length is 14 residues. The CDR3, as DNA: TGTGCCAGCAAGGCGCCAGGGGCTGGAAACACCATATATTTT. Its translation: CASKAPGAGNTIYF.